Sequencing of this T cell receptor (beta chain) was carried out in a study of shared clonotypes between healthy human individuals. Broader study findings: Read depth was anticipated to influence clonotype sharing among donors.

V was trimmed by 5 bases and J by 7 bases, leaving 13 bases between them. From germline, CDR1 is SGHTS and CDR2 YDEGEE. This CDR3 contains 12 residues. TCRdb's table, derived via immunoSEQ multiplex PCR, lists solely in-frame clones and lacks some. The sample has around 600,000 clones, roughly 97% seen once. In regard to this clone: Its antigen is not known.

The rearrangement uses TRBV5-8 and TRBJ2-7; D not resolved. This TCR was recovered from a woman aged 25 to 39 in good health. Sequenced material: naive CD4+ T cells sorted from blood. Subset specified: CD45RA+ positively selected. CDR3 DNA: TGTGCCAGCAGACCGAGACGTAGGGAGCAGTACTTC. Translated, it gives CASRPRRREQYF.